The next 16 T cell receptor beta chains were all read from a single sample in a study of regulatory T cells in long-lasting Graves disease. TCR beta libraries were built with iRepertoire HTBI primers and Arm-PCR of CDR3 regions. MiXCR was run by TCRdb on the multiplex PCR reads, yielding one entry per CDR3 protein. Here the sample spans roughly 350,000 distinct CDR3 sequences, 16% being singletons. The time point: newly diagnosed GD, antithyroid drugs for less than 3 months. PBMC RNA was the source of the TCR library. These data were also filed under a second study, of T cells in Graves' hyperthyroidism and ophthalmopathy.

This specimen consisted of peripheral blood mononuclear cells (PBMCs), obtained at new diagnosis, from a patient treated with antithyroid drugs. Every receptor here comes from a man aged 40-50 years with Graves disease.

V and J are TRBV5-1 and TRBJ1-3; D not certain. From germline, CDR1 is SGHRS and CDR2 YFSETQ. V was shortened by 3 bases and J by 3 bases, with 7 bases between the two germline ends. This CDR3 spans 13 amino acids. In DNA, the CDR3 is TGCGCCAGCAGCTCAGGAGATGGAAACACCATATATTTT. This encodes CASSSGDGNTIYF.

This clonotype was observed many times. V and J are TRBV6-2 or TRBV6-3 and TRBJ2-3; 12 bases match TRBD1. The germline V gene encodes CDR1 MNHEY and CDR2 SVGEGT. This CDR3 is built from 16 residues. V gave up 8 bases and J gave up 3 bases; unmatched junction bases: 9. The chain's CDR3 is CASGFRDRGRTDTQYF. The CDR3 DNA is TGTGCCAGCGGTTTTCGGGACAGGGGGCGGACAGATACGCAGTATTTT.

This clonotype showed up many times. The chain couples TRBV9 to TRBJ1-1, with a weak D call TRBD1 (5 bases). This CDR3 contains 14 residues. V was trimmed by 3 bases and J by 2 bases, leaving 11 bases between them. Germline CDR1 is SGDLS and CDR2 is YYNGEE. The CDR3 spells CASSAGRDNTEAFF. The CDR3 DNA reads as TGTGCCAGCAGCGCGGGACGGGACAACACTGAAGCTTTCTTT. Using reference TRBV9 and TRBJ1-1 for the parts outside the CDR3, the full variable domain is DSGVTQTPKHLITATGQRVTLRCSPRSGDLSVYWYQQSLDQGLQFLIQYYNGEERAKGNILERFSAQQFPDLHSELNLSSLELGDSALYFCASSAGRDNTEAFFGQGTRLTVV.

There are many counts of this clonotype. The chain carries TRBV7-7 and TRBJ2-5; perhaps TRBD1 as D (6 bases). In germline, CDR1 is SSHAT, CDR2 FNYEAQ (reference sequence). The CDR3 is 16 residues long. V shed 2 bases and J shed 4 bases, with 17 bases lying between them. For the CDR3, the DNA is TGTGCCAGCAGCTTAATGGGGGCCGCTGGGAGAGAGACCCAGTACTTC. Its translation is CASSLMGAAGRETQYF.

This clonotype was picked up many times. The chain links TRBV18 to TRBJ2-2; D is possibly TRBD1 (6 bases). The CDR3 is 13 amino acids. Per the germline V gene, CDR1 is KGHSH and CDR2 is LQKENI. V dropped 8 bases and J dropped 7 bases, with 14 bases sitting between them. The CDR3 DNA reads as TGTGCCAGCCATGACAGGTTCGGCGGGGAGCTGTTTTTT. This encodes CASHDRFGGELFF.

Points on this clonotype: This may be a read error, as it is one base from a much larger clone. The chain uses TRBV20-1 and TRBJ2-3; possibly TRBD1 for D (6 bases). The germline V and J ends were trimmed by 8 bases and 2 bases, with 17 bases remaining between them. Germline assignment: CDR1 DFQATT and CDR2 SNEGSKA (reference sequence). This CDR3 has 14 amino acids. Here the CDR3 reads CSTPTGTYTDTQYF. The DNA of the CDR3 is TGCAGTACCCCGACAGGAACCTACACAGATACGCAGTATTTT.

The CDR3 spells CASSVGQGADEQYF. CDR3 coding DNA: TGTGCCAGCAGCGTAGGGCAGGGGGCCGACGAGCAGTACTTC. This chain joins TRBV9 and TRBJ2-7; 8 nucleotides match TRBD1. The CDR3 is 14 residues long. CDR1 and CDR2 from the germline V gene are SGDLS and YYNGEE. After removal of 0 bases from V and 5 bases from J, the junction contained 4 bases not matched to a gene.

The chain couples TRBV6-2 or TRBV6-3 to TRBJ2-5; D gene uncertain. Trimming removed 2 bases at V and 2 bases at J, with 6 bases between. Germline assignment: CDR1 MNHEY and CDR2 SVGEGT. The CDR3 contains 13 residues. The CDR3 region has the DNA TGTGCCAGCAGTTACCAGGCGCAAGAGACCCAGTACTTC. As protein: CASSYQAQETQYF.

This clonotype was found many times. The V and J genes are TRBV28 and TRBJ1-5; 8 bases are a match to TRBD1. V lost 4 bases and J lost 2; bases outside the gene matches: 1. Germline V gene sequence: CDR1 MDHEN, CDR2 SYDVKM. CDR3 size: 14 residues. In DNA, the CDR3 is TGTGCCAGCAGTTGGGGACAGGGCAATCAGCCCCAGCATTTT. As protein: CASSWGQGNQPQHF. Variable domain in full (rest from reference TRBV28 and TRBJ1-5): DVKVTQSSRYLVKRTGEKVFLECVQDMDHENMFWYRQDPGLGLRLIYFSYDVKMKEKGDIPEGYSVSREKKERFSLILESASTNQTSMYLCASSWGQGNQPQHFGDGTRLSIL.

This clonotype has a count of ten or more. V and J are TRBV20-1 and TRBJ1-4, with D perhaps TRBD1 (5 bases). There are 12 residues in the CDR3. Trimming took off 4 bases at V and 4 bases at J, with 7 bases between the two ends. CDR1 and CDR2 from the germline V gene are DFQATT and SNEGSKA (reference sequence). CDR3 nucleotides: TGCAGTGCTACTGACAGTAATGAAAAACTGTTTTTT. Translation gives CSATDSNEKLFF.

This clonotype was counted many times. This chain joins TRBV2 and TRBJ2-2; D gene unclear. The germline CDR1 and CDR2 sequences are SNHLY and FYNNEI. Between the trimmed V and J ends, which lost 4 bases and 1 base, there was a span of 7 bases. The CDR3 runs 14 residues. This CDR3 is CASSVERNTGELFF. CDR3 bases: TGTGCCAGCAGTGTCGAGAGGAACACCGGGGAGCTGTTTTTT.

In this sample, this clonotype turned up a few times. The V and J genes are TRBV7-2 and TRBJ2-7; D may correspond to TRBD1 or TRBD2 (6 bases each). CDR1 and CDR2 (germline): SGHTA, FQGNSA. V lost 5 bases and J 6 bases, leaving 20 bases between the germline ends. The CDR3 extends over 15 amino acids. The CDR3 loop is CASSPAKPGAAEQYF. CDR3 coding DNA: TGTGCCAGCAGCCCCGCCAAACCGGGGGCCGCCGAGCAGTACTTC.

This clonotype was counted at least ten times. This chain joins TRBV18 and TRBJ1-1; 9 nucleotides align to TRBD1. From germline, CDR1 is KGHSH and CDR2 LQKENI. The CDR3 loop spans 14 amino acids. V lost 6 bases to trimming and J lost 4 bases; unmatched junction nucleotides: 6. The CDR3 DNA reads as TGTGCCAGCTCTAGTGAGGGACAGGGCACTGAAGCTTTCTTT. It encodes CASSSEGQGTEAFF.

This clonotype was recorded many times. This sequence joins TRBV20-1 and TRBJ1-1; 9 positions match TRBD1. The germline CDR1 and CDR2 sequences are DFQATT and SNEGSKA (reference sequence). The junction had 10 bases not matched to a gene; V was cut back by 2 bases and J by 6 bases. The CDR3 loop spans 15 amino acids. In DNA form, the CDR3 reads TGCAGTGCTAGACCCTCGGGACAGGGTCGAGCTGAAGCTTTCTTT. Its translation: CSARPSGQGRAEAFF.

The gene calls are TRBV20-1 and TRBJ2-3; 8 bases line up with TRBD2. There are 14 residues in the CDR3. Per the germline V gene, CDR1 is DFQATT and CDR2 is SNEGSKA (reference sequence). V lost 3 bases and J lost 2; bases outside the gene matches: 4. Written as DNA, the CDR3 is TGCAGTGCTAGCGGCGGGGGGAACACAGATACGCAGTATTTT. Translated: CSASGGGNTDTQYF.

The chain joins TRBV30 to TRBJ2-4; 8 nucleotides line up with TRBD1. V shed 0 bases and J 0 bases; nucleotides not matched to a gene: 19. CDR3 length: 21 residues. CDR1 and CDR2 (germline): GTSNPN, SVGIG (reference sequence). The CDR3 is CAWSVMRQGALPLLAKNIQYF. The CDR3 DNA sequence: TGTGCCTGGAGTGTAATGAGGCAGGGGGCCTTACCTTTGCTAGCCAAAAACATTCAGTACTTC.